These T cell receptor beta chains were read from a single sample in a study of Graves' ophthalmopathy and Graves' hyperthyroidism. Via MiXCR, TCRdb re-called the multiplex PCR reads, giving one row per CDR3 protein. In the table there are 300,000 to 400,000 distinct CDR3 sequences, about 17% of which are singletons. The sample consisted of peripheral blood. These receptors were collected from an adult man with Graves' ophthalmopathy. Each CDR3 is given with its conserved first and last residue. A D gene is named only where the DNA matches it firmly. Size tells how often a clone was seen (once, few, many) or the class of an expanded clone, and some rows leave it out.

j_call: TRBJ1-2
clone_size: NA
d_call: TRBD1
v_call: TRBV6-1
cdr3_length: 14
cdr3_aa: CASTGTGGIYGYTF
cdr3_nt: TGTGCCAGCACCGGGACAGGGGGCATTTATGGCTACACCTTC

j_call: TRBJ1-2
clone_size: many
d_call: NA
v_call: TRBV3-1
cdr3_length: 13
cdr3_aa: CASSHSDRDGYTF
cdr3_nt: TGTGCCAGCAGCCATTCAGACCGGGATGGCTACACCTTC

j_call: TRBJ2-5
clone_size: many
d_call: TRBD2
v_call: TRBV9
cdr3_length: 15
cdr3_aa: CASSSSGSGEETQYF
cdr3_nt: TGTGCCAGCAGCTCTAGCGGGTCCGGCGAAGAGACCCAGTACTTC

j_call: TRBJ2-7
clone_size: many
d_call: TRBD1
v_call: TRBV4-1
cdr3_length: 16
cdr3_aa: CASSQVSAGGWGEQYF
cdr3_nt: TGCGCCAGCAGCCAAGTCTCAGCAGGGGGATGGGGGGAGCAGTACTTC

j_call: TRBJ2-5
clone_size: many
d_call: TRBD1
v_call: TRBV24-1
cdr3_length: 18
cdr3_aa: CATSDLPWDRGGQETQYF
cdr3_nt: TGTGCCACCAGTGATTTGCCCTGGGACAGGGGTGGGCAAGAGACCCAGTACTTC

j_call: TRBJ2-5
clone_size: many
d_call: TRBD2
v_call: TRBV2
cdr3_length: 15
cdr3_aa: CASSGTSGGGETQYF
cdr3_nt: TGTGCCAGCAGTGGGACTAGCGGGGGGGGGGAGACCCAGTACTTC

j_call: TRBJ1-1
clone_size: many
d_call: TRBD1
v_call: TRBV19
cdr3_length: 13
cdr3_aa: CAVGRQGNTEAFF
cdr3_nt: TGTGCCGTAGGGCGACAGGGGAACACTGAAGCTTTCTTT

j_call: TRBJ1-1
clone_size: many
d_call: NA
v_call: TRBV12-3/TRBV12-4
cdr3_length: 12
cdr3_aa: CASSLDPSRAFF
cdr3_nt: TGTGCCAGCAGTTTAGATCCATCGCGGGCTTTCTTT

j_call: TRBJ2-3
clone_size: many
d_call: NA
v_call: TRBV19
cdr3_length: 17
cdr3_aa: CASSTTLSGSDADTQYF
cdr3_nt: TGTGCCAGTAGTACCACACTGTCCGGGTCAGACGCAGATACGCAGTATTTT

j_call: TRBJ1-5
clone_size: many
d_call: TRBD1
v_call: TRBV5-1
cdr3_length: 14
cdr3_aa: CASSLSGGNQPQHF
cdr3_nt: TGCGCCAGCAGCTTGTCAGGGGGCAACCAGCCCCAGCATTTT

j_call: TRBJ2-5
clone_size: NA
d_call: TRBD1
v_call: TRBV7-2
cdr3_length: 15
cdr3_aa: CASSLSGTAGETQYF
cdr3_nt: TGTGCCAGCAGCTTATCCGGGACAGCCGGAGAGACCCAGTACTTC